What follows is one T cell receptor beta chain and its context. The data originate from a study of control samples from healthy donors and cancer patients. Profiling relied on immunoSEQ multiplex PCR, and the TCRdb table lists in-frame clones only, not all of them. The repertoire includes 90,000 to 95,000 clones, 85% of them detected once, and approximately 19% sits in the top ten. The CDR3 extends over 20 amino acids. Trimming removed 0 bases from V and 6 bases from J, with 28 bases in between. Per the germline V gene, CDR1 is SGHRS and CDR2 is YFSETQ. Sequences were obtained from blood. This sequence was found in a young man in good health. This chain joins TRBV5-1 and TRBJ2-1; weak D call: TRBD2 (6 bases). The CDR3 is CASSLGPIGGVGGWGNEQFF. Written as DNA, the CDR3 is TGCGCCAGCAGCTTGGGCCCGATAGGCGGGGTGGGAGGATGGGGCAATGAGCAGTTCTTC.